This is a list of T cell receptor beta chains from one sample in a study of T cells in Graves' hyperthyroidism and ophthalmopathy. One entry per CDR3 protein, called by TCRdb with MiXCR from the multiplex PCR reads. In the table there are about 380,000 distinct CDR3 sequences, roughly 14% of which are singletons. Sequencing input: blood. The receptors shown here come from a young woman with Graves' ophthalmopathy. CDR3s include the opening cysteine and the closing phenylalanine or tryptophan. Fields, in order: D gene, clone size, J gene, V gene, CDR3 DNA, CDR3 protein. A D gene is named only where the DNA matches it firmly. Size values are once, few and many counts, or a class for expanded clones, and some rows have none.

>.|many|TRBJ1-1|TRBV12-5
TGTGCTAGTGGTTTGGTTACCCTACCTAGCAACACTGAAGCTTTCTTT
CASGLVTLPSNTEAFF
>TRBD2|many|TRBJ2-1|TRBV7-3
TGTGCCAGCAGCCCAAGCGGGGGGTACTACAATGAGCAGTTCTTC
CASSPSGGYYNEQFF
>.|few|TRBJ1-6|TRBV2
TGTGCCAGCAGGGGCAGGGAGGATTCACCCCTCCACTTT
CASRGREDSPLHF
>.|.|TRBJ1-5|TRBV19
TGTGCCAGTAGTATAGATACGACAGGTTCCCCTTGGCCGCCCCAGCATTTT
CASSIDTTGSPWPPQHF
>TRBD2|many|TRBJ2-2|TRBV6-2/TRBV6-3
TGTGCCAGCAACCCCGGGACTAGCGTGTTAACCGGGGAGCTGTTTTTT
CASNPGTSVLTGELFF
>TRBD2|many|TRBJ2-2|TRBV30
TGTGCCTGGAGTGGCGGGACTAGCCACGGGGAGCTGTTTTTT
CAWSGGTSHGELFF
>.|many|TRBJ2-1|TRBV6-6
TGTGCCAGCAGTTACGGGGGACCGACGAATGAGCAGTTCTTC
CASSYGGPTNEQFF
>.|many|TRBJ2-1|TRBV7-9
TGTGCCAGCAGCTTAGATCGGTTCGGCAATGAGCAGTTCTTC
CASSLDRFGNEQFF
>TRBD2|.|TRBJ2-3|TRBV20-1
TGCAGTGCCCTACCACAACTAGCGGGGGCAGATACGCAGTATTTT
CSALPQLAGADTQYF
>TRBD1|many|TRBJ2-7|TRBV7-9
TGTGCCAGCAGCTTTCGATCTCGGGACAGTTCCTACGAGCAGTACTTC
CASSFRSRDSSYEQYF
>.|many|TRBJ1-2|TRBV12-3/TRBV12-4
TGTGCCAGCAGTTCAGGGTTTATGGGCTACACCTTC
CASSSGFMGYTF
>TRBD1|many|TRBJ1-2|TRBV30
TGTGCCTGGAGAAAAAAACTTCTCCGGGACAGGGTATTGAACTATGGCTACACCTTC
CAWRKKLLRDRVLNYGYTF
>.|many|TRBJ1-2|TRBV30
TGTGCCTGGAGTGTAGTAGGGGCGGGGGATGGCTACACCTTC
CAWSVVGAGDGYTF
>.|.|TRBJ2-1|TRBV3-1
TGTGCCAGCAGCCAAGTCCTCGGGAGATGGGACAATGAGCAGTTCTTC
CASSQVLGRWDNEQFF
>.|.|TRBJ2-1|TRBV20-1
TGCAGTGCTAGGACTCCCGAGTTCTTC
CSARTPEFF
>TRBD1|many|TRBJ2-7|TRBV7-6
TGTGCCAGCAGCTCGCACGACAGGGGGGGCGAGCAGTACTTC
CASSSHDRGGEQYF
>.|many|TRBJ2-7|TRBV2
TGTGCCAGCAGTGATTTAGGCCAGGTCGCTTACGAGCAGTACTTC
CASSDLGQVAYEQYF
>.|.|TRBJ2-7|TRBV4-2
TGTGCCAGCAGCCAAGATAGGGCCCACCGCGAGCAGTACTTC
CASSQDRAHREQYF
>.|.|TRBJ1-1|TRBV12-3/TRBV12-4
TGTGCCAGCAGTTTAGCGCTTAGGATGAACACTGAAGCTTTCTTT
CASSLALRMNTEAFF
>.|many|TRBJ2-1|TRBV28
TGTGCCAGCAGTTTATTGGGGGAAGTGAACAATGAGCAGTTCTTC
CASSLLGEVNNEQFF
>.|many|TRBJ1-1|TRBV11-3
TGTGCCAGCAGCTTAGAGAGATACACTGAAGCTTTCTTT
CASSLERYTEAFF
>.|many|TRBJ1-1|TRBV27
TGTGCCAGCAGTTTTTCAGCTATCAGGGGAACTGAAGCTTTCTTT
CASSFSAIRGTEAFF
>.|many|TRBJ2-7|TRBV12-3/TRBV12-4
TGTGCCAGCAGTCCAACTAATTACGAGCAGTACTTC
CASSPTNYEQYF
>.|few|TRBJ1-6|TRBV6-1
TGTGCCAGCACAAGGCGGGGGTTCAATTCACCCCTCCACTTT
CASTRRGFNSPLHF